Listed below are T cell receptor beta chains from one sample, sequenced in a study of T-cell reconstitution after alpha-beta-depleted transplantation in children. Each CDR3 protein gets one entry after TCRdb re-called the PCR reads with MiXCR. This sample carries about half a million distinct CDR3 sequences, around 12% of them seen once, and the ten largest clones take more than 5.5%. The input for sequencing was PBMCs from the stem cell graft donor, taken from the stem cell graft. The receptor set was obtained from a human donor who donated a stem cell graft to a child with combined immunodeficiency. Both conserved end residues are trimmed from each CDR3.

>13|TRBV6-5
ASSYRPASTDTQY
>14|TRBV20-1
SARERQLPRNTEAF
>13|TRBV24-1
ATSARGTPSNEQF
>13|TRBV20-1
SATPWTSLLHEQF
>10|TRBV7-2
ASSLSRTEAF
>12|TRBV28
ASSSRTGFDTQY
>13|TRBV7-2
ASSLVYRGNQPQH
>9|TRBV7-9
ASSFSAGYT
>11|TRBV18
ASSELRETEAF
>9|TRBV6-2/TRBV6-3
ASRNGVEQY
>13|TRBV7-3
ASSLQGRGTGELF
>10|TRBV6-6
ASSHSIGELF
>12|TRBV29-1
SVEPDNSYNEQF
>10|TRBV25-1
ASSEGHGEAF
>12|TRBV6-2/TRBV6-3
ASTLRAASYEQY
>14|TRBV11-2
ASSLTGGRGTDTQY
>12|TRBV27
ASSPKGGGYEQY
>16|TRBV7-6
ASSLEVGLAGRYNEQF
>11|TRBV4-3
ASSLKRRDTQY
>14|TRBV20-1
SARDFGTPHDQPQH
>15|TRBV4-1
ASSQALRGNIGNTIY
>14|TRBV12-3/TRBV12-4
ASSFSASDLGSEQF
>11|TRBV12-3/TRBV12-4
ASSGTGQQPQH
>14|TRBV20-1
SASKWTGLHGNEQF
>14|TRBV6-2/TRBV6-3
ASRQSNSGFTDTQY
>13|TRBV3-1
ASSQQGTSTDTQY
>12|TRBV12-3/TRBV12-4
ASSFGSYSDTQY
>14|TRBV6-2/TRBV6-3
ASSYLLALGTGELF
>13|TRBV27
ASSIQGMSGNTIY
>13|TRBV7-3
ASSPRPGGSGELF
>15|TRBV6-5
ASSPGTGGNWANVLT
>12|TRBV7-8
ASSLGFLQETQY
>12|TRBV5-1
ASSLVSNGNEQF
>13|TRBV12-3/TRBV12-4
ASSLASALNQPQH
>11|TRBV12-3/TRBV12-4
ASSLNRGNEQY
>14|TRBV18
ASSPSGGDLLAGYT
>11|TRBV6-1
ASTAREIDGYT
>13|TRBV29-1
SVEGGELTQETQY
>12|TRBV30
AWNSDRAQDIQY
>14|TRBV4-3
ASSPTARGQYNEQF
>12|TRBV6-1
ASRSWPSTDTQY
>15|TRBV5-1
ASSDRDRGLGAYEQY
>10|TRBV5-1
ASSLEQGSYT
>13|TRBV12-3/TRBV12-4
ASSLKGPNTGELF
>12|TRBV24-1
ATSDPVSPDTQY
>11|TRBV7-9
ASTGNGPYEQY
>13|TRBV2
ASRIRVSSTDTQY
>12|TRBV10-3
AISEAAGSYEQY
>14|TRBV7-9
ASSLSRTGNYNEQF
>14|TRBV3-1
ASSQPRLAGNNEQF
>12|TRBV6-5
ASSYRGRENIQY
>14|TRBV4-3
ASSQDMTGRSGGYT
>12|TRBV27
ASSLGRATDEQF
>10|TRBV6-2/TRBV6-3
ASRRGLGTQY